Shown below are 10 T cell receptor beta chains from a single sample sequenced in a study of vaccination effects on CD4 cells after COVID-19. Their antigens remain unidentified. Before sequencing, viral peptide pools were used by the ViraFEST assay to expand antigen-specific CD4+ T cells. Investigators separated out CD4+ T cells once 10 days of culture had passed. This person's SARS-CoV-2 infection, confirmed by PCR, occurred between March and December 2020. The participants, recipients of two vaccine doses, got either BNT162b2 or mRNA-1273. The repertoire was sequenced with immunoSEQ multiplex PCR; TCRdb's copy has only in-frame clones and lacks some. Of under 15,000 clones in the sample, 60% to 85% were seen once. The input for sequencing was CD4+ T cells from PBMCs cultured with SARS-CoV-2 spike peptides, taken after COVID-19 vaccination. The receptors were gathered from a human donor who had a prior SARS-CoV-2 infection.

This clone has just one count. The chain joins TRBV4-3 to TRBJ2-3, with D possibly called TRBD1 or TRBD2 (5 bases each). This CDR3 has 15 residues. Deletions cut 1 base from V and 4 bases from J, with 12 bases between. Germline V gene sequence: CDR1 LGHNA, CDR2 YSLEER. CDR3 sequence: CASSQVTRGSDTQYF. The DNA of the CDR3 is TGCGCCAGCAGCCAAGTTACGAGGGGCTCAGATACGCAGTATTTT.

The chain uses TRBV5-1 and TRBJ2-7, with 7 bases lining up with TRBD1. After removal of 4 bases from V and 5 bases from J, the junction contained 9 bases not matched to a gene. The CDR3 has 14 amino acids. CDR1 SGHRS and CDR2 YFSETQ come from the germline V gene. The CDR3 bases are TGCGCCAGCAGCGCGAGACAGGGAGTGGACGAGCAGTACTTC. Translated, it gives CASSARQGVDEQYF.

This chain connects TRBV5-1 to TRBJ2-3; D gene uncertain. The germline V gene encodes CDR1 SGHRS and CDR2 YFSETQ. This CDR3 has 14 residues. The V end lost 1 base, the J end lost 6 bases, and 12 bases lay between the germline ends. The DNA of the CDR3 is TGCGCCAGCAGCTTGTGGGCGGCTTTTGATACGCAGTATTTT. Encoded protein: CASSLWAAFDTQYF.

CDR3 sequence reads: CSAGTYEQYF. CDR3 bases: TGCAGCGCCGGAACCTACGAGCAGTACTTC. V gene TRBV29-1 combines with J gene TRBJ2-7, with unresolved D. Trimming removed 7 bases at V and 2 bases at J, with 6 bases between. This CDR3 has 10 amino acids. CDR1 and CDR2 from the germline V gene are SQVTM and ANQGSEA.

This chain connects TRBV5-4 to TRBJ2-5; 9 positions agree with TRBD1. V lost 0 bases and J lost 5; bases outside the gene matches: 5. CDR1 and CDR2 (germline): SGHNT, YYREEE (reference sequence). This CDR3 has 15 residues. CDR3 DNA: TGTGCCAGCAGCTTGGGACAGGGGGATCGGGAGACCCAGTACTTC. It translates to CASSLGQGDRETQYF.

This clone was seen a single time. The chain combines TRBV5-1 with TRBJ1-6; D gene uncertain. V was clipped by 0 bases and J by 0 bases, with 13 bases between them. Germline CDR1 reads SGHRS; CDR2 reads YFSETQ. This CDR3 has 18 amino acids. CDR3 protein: CASSLAGGLSSYNSPLHF. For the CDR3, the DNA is TGCGCCAGCAGCTTGGCCGGAGGACTGAGCTCCTATAATTCACCCCTCCACTTT.

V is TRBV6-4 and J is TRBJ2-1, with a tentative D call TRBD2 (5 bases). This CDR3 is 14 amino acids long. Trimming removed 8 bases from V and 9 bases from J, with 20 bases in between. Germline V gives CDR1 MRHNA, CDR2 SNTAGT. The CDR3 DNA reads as TGTGCCAGCCGTCGGGAACACTCCCTGGGTGAGCAGTTCTTC. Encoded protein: CASRREHSLGEQFF.

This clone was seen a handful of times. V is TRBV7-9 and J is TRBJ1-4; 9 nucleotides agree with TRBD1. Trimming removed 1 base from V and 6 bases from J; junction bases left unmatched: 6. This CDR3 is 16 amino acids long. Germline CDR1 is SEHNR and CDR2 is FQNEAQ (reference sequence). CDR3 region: CASSLGRGQGDEKLFF. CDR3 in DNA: TGTGCCAGCAGCTTAGGGAGGGGACAGGGTGATGAAAAACTGTTTTTT.

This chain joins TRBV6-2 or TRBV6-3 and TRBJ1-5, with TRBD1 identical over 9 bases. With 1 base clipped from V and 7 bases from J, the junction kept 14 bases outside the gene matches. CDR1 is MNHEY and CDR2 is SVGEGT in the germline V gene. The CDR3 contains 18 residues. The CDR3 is CASSYYPGQGSLEQPQHF. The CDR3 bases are TGTGCCAGCAGTTACTATCCGGGACAGGGCAGTTTAGAACAGCCCCAGCATTTT.

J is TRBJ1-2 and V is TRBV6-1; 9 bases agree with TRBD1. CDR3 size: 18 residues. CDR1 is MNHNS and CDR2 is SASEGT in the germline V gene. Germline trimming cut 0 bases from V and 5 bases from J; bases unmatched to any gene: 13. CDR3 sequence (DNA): TGTGCCAGCAGTGAAGCGCAAGTACTGGGACAGGGAGGGTATGGCTACACCTTC. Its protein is CASSEAQVLGQGGYGYTF.